This is a list of T cell receptor beta chains from one sample in a study of T cells after yellow fever vaccination. A single record per CDR3 protein comes from TCRdb applying MiXCR to the 5' RACE reads. The profile covers roughly 310,000 distinct CDR3 sequences, with approximately 3.8% appearing a single time and 23% taken by the ten largest. The sample in question was PBMCs, obtained on the day of the yellow fever booster vaccination. The receptors were gathered from a man aged 18 to 29 who received the YFV17D yellow fever vaccine. The conserved cysteine and the conserved F or W are not part of the CDR3 here.

TRBV29-1	TRBJ2-7	SVEGGGAHEQY
TRBV5-8	TRBJ2-3	ASSRSGTSGAGDTQY
TRBV4-3	TRBJ2-3	ASSQDQRGASDTQY
TRBV20-1	TRBJ2-5	SAQGAQY
TRBV2	TRBJ2-5	ASSGTSPRKETQY
TRBV3-1	TRBJ2-7	ASRQEGREQY
TRBV27	TRBJ2-3	ASSLNGRSTDTQY
TRBV6-4	TRBJ1-5	ASSDGMRHQPQH
TRBV7-9	TRBJ2-2	ATVLPGELF
TRBV5-6	TRBJ1-5	ASSLQQGDQPQH
TRBV12-3/TRBV12-4	TRBJ1-5	ASQLIGRGQPQH
TRBV29-1	TRBJ1-2	SVKLRDSYGYT
TRBV12-3/TRBV12-4	TRBJ2-1	ASSLPGQAYEQF
TRBV15	TRBJ2-3	ATSRSPGTGIADTQY
TRBV20-1	TRBJ2-3	SARGAVSTDTQY
TRBV10-3	TRBJ2-5	AISGPGSGGARETQY
TRBV9	TRBJ2-3	ASSVVGSGSTDTQY
TRBV7-3	TRBJ1-2	ASSPDYTNYGYT
TRBV29-1	TRBJ1-4	SVGSIGQLNEKLF
TRBV7-8	TRBJ1-2	ASSRQSGGDGYT
TRBV9	TRBJ2-7	ASSPNWRNSYEQY
TRBV4-1	TRBJ2-2	ASSQPGDSANTGELF
TRBV6-6	TRBJ1-5	ASGSQPQH
TRBV6-5	TRBJ2-7	ASSYSAVVTYEQY
TRBV20-1	TRBJ2-6	SAREGPGANVLT
TRBV20-1	TRBJ2-3	SAPKLLAYVGTDTQY
TRBV21-1	TRBJ1-2	ASRRDGIGGYT
TRBV7-2	TRBJ2-3	ASSLALREPNPDTQY
TRBV3-1	TRBJ2-5	ASSQDPRIQETQY
TRBV15	TRBJ2-7	ATSREQGSTYEQY
TRBV15	TRBJ1-2	ATSGGGRGSYGYT
TRBV2	TRBJ1-1	ASSGEGNTEAF
TRBV7-9	TRBJ2-5	ASILAGAQETQY
TRBV18	TRBJ1-1	ASSPDTTLQAF
TRBV4-3	TRBJ2-2	ASSQEGGLSTGELF
TRBV18	TRBJ2-3	ASSPPERGSTDTQY
TRBV6-2/TRBV6-3	TRBJ1-2	ASSSDSVYGYT
TRBV6-2/TRBV6-3	TRBJ1-1	ASRPTEQRNTEAF
TRBV2	TRBJ1-2	ASTSGGQYGYT
TRBV5-1	TRBJ1-6	ASRLGADSPLH
TRBV20-1	TRBJ1-2	SARRAGGNGYT
TRBV4-2	TRBJ1-2	ASSQDPTNYGYT
TRBV11-2	TRBJ2-7	ASSLDRLHEQY
TRBV28	TRBJ2-5	ASSGPGGTQY
TRBV7-9	TRBJ2-3	ASSSPGGVSTDTQY
TRBV5-1	TRBJ2-1	ASSPRVDNEQF
TRBV20-1	TRBJ1-5	SATSGGSNQPQH
TRBV5-1	TRBJ2-2	ASSWGPGSTGELF
TRBV27	TRBJ2-1	ASSFRGGPSYNEQF
TRBV19	TRBJ2-6	ASSQAVSSSGANVLT
TRBV7-2	TRBJ2-3	ASSLLAGGQTDTQY
TRBV3-1	TRBJ1-1	ASSFRGQKNTEAF
TRBV4-3	TRBJ1-2	ASSPSRSPGVVYGYT
TRBV5-6	TRBJ1-1	ASSLSFPPEAF
TRBV5-1	TRBJ1-5	ASSLYTGTNQPQH